The next 9 T cell receptor beta chains were all read from a single sample in a study of control samples from healthy donors and cancer patients. The method was immunoSEQ multiplex PCR; TCRdb's version includes in-frame clones alone and lacks a portion of them. The table has around 59,000 clones, 92% seen once; the top ten hold about 1.7%. The sequenced sample consisted of PBMCs. The receptors originated from a man aged 35 to 55 with colorectal cancer.

In its sample, this clone was seen once. The chain recombines TRBV7-9 with TRBJ1-3; the D is unclear. V shed 5 bases and J shed 2 bases, with 10 bases lying between them. Germline CDR1 is SEHNR and CDR2 is FQNEAQ (reference sequence). The CDR3 consists of 14 residues. For the CDR3, the DNA is TGTGCCAGCAGCCCGCAGGTCGCTGGAAACACCATATATTTT. Encoded protein: CASSPQVAGNTIYF.

This clone was seen just once. The chain carries TRBV28 and TRBJ1-2, with D possibly being TRBD1 (5 bases). V was cut by 6 bases and J by 5 bases, with 10 bases left in between. The CDR3 runs to 12 residues. Germline V gene sequence: CDR1 MDHEN, CDR2 SYDVKM. The CDR3: CASSGGRYGYTF. The CDR3 DNA follows: TGTGCCAGCAGCGGGGGGAGATATGGCTACACCTTC.

The chain joins TRBV3-1 (or the pseudogene TRBV3-2) to TRBJ2-7; 8 bases are a match to TRBD2. This CDR3 comprises 13 residues. Trimming cost V 4 bases and J 4 bases; bases outside gene matches: 3. Germline V gives CDR1 LGHDT, CDR2 YNNKEL (reference sequence). As DNA, the CDR3 is TGTGCCAGCAGCCCGAGCGGGGGATACGAGCAGTACTTC. Protein product: CASSPSGGYEQYF.

The chain combines TRBV7-3 with TRBJ2-3; no clear D. V was shortened by 2 bases and J by 8 bases, with 11 bases between the two germline ends. There are 13 residues in the CDR3. CDR1 is SGHTA and CDR2 is FQGTGA in the germline V gene. This CDR3 is CASSLGSLSTQYF. CDR3 DNA sequence: TGTGCCAGCAGCTTAGGTTCTCTCTCTACGCAGTATTTT.

The CDR3 protein is CASSQWTGLWGYTF. In nucleotides, the CDR3 is TGTGCCAGCAGCCAATGGACAGGGCTTTGGGGCTACACCTTC. The genes are TRBV3-1 (or the pseudogene TRBV3-2) and TRBJ1-2; 8 bases align to TRBD1. The CDR3 has 14 amino acids. The V segment lost 2 bases and the J segment 8 bases; nucleotides outside the gene matches: 7. Germline V gene data show CDR1 as LGHDT and CDR2 as YNNKEL (reference sequence).

This chain uses TRBV3-1 (or the pseudogene TRBV3-2) with TRBJ2-7, with D perhaps TRBD1 (6 bases). Trimming cost V 6 bases and J 0 bases, with 18 bases left between them. The CDR3 extends over 16 amino acids. CDR1 is LGHDT and CDR2 is YNNKEL in the germline V gene (reference sequence). The CDR3 loop reads CASSPRSSQGSYEQYF. The CDR3, as DNA: TGTGCCAGCAGTCCGAGATCGTCACAGGGCTCCTACGAGCAGTACTTC.

This chain links TRBV6-1 with TRBJ2-3, with D possibly matching TRBD1 (6 bases). This CDR3 is 17 amino acids long. The V end lost 0 bases, the J end lost 4 bases, and 17 bases lay between the germline ends. The germline CDR1 and CDR2 sequences are MNHNS and SASEGT. Here the CDR3 DNA reads TGTGCCAGCAGTGAAGCGCTTCTTGGCAGGGGTTCAGATACGCAGTATTTT. Translating gives CASSEALLGRGSDTQYF.

This clone occurred once. The chain uses TRBV19 and TRBJ1-1; D possibly corresponds to TRBD1 (6 bases). The ends were cut back, 6 bases at V and 3 bases at J, with 14 bases in the middle. The germline V gene encodes CDR1 LNHDA and CDR2 SQIVND (reference sequence). CDR3 size: 14 residues. The CDR3 bases are TGTGCCAGTAGGTCACAGGGTCGGGACACTGAAGCTTTCTTT. It specifies CASRSQGRDTEAFF.

V usage is TRBV7-9 and J usage is TRBJ1-6, with 7 bases aligning to TRBD1. Unmatched junction bases numbered 10, after V lost 4 bases and J lost 10 bases. This CDR3 comprises 15 residues. Per the germline V gene, CDR1 is SEHNR and CDR2 is FQNEAQ (reference sequence). The CDR3 bases are TGTGCCAGCAGCTCCGACAGGGCCGGTCGGTCACCCCTCCACTTT. Translation gives CASSSDRAGRSPLHF. Filled out from reference TRBV7-9 and TRBJ1-6, the complete variable domain reads DTGVSQNPRHKITKRGQNVTFRCDPISEHNRLYWYRQTLGQGPEFLTYFQNEAQLEKSRLLSDRFSAERPKGSFSTLEIQRTEQGDSAMYLCASSSDRAGRSPLHFGNGTRLTVT.